This T cell receptor beta chain was profiled in a study of radiotherapy plus CTLA-4 blockade in lung cancer. Study-wide results and caveats: Early blood T cell clone dynamics, with interferon-beta, were reported to best predict response.

As for this clone: The target antigen is unknown.

In chemo-refractory metastatic non-small-cell lung cancer, patients got ipilimumab CTLA-4 blockade together with focal radiation. This CDR3 is 14 amino acids long. V lost 0 bases to trimming and J lost 7 bases, with 10 bases between them. CDR1 MNHEY and CDR2 SVGAGI come from the germline V gene. This table comes from immunoSEQ multiplex PCR, and its TCRdb copy is limited to in-frame clones, with some not included. The data hold about 51,000 clones, with approximately 80% observed a single time. The TCR sequence derives from a human donor with non-small cell lung cancer whose response to radiotherapy plus ipilimumab could not be evaluated. Here the sequenced sample was peripheral blood, taken from a patient treated with radiotherapy plus ipilimumab. The rearrangement uses TRBV6-5 and TRBJ2-4; the D is unclear. The chain's CDR3 is CASSYSGSRNIQYF. The CDR3 DNA reads TGTGCCAGCAGTTACTCGGGTTCCAGGAACATTCAGTACTTC.